Sequencing of this T cell receptor beta chain was carried out in a study of CD8+ T cells in alopecia areata. Extraction of RNA preceded its reverse transcription into cDNA, which served as the sequencing template. Measured with immunoSEQ multiplex PCR; TCRdb has only the in-frame clones, and not every one. The sample comprises about 140,000 clones, 51% of which are singletons, and about 1% rests with the top ten. The V gene's germline CDR1 is SGHRS and CDR2 YFSETQ. Trimming removed 4 bases at V and 8 bases at J, with 6 bases between. The CDR3 runs 11 residues. The rearrangement uses TRBV5-1 and TRBJ2-2; D is possibly TRBD1 (6 bases). Sequenced material: CD4+ T cells sorted from blood, taken at week 0. The clonotype was recovered from a human donor with alopecia areata. The CDR3 sequence is CASSGTGELFF. In nucleotides, the CDR3 is TGCGCCAGCAGCGGGACAGGGGAGCTGTTTTTT.